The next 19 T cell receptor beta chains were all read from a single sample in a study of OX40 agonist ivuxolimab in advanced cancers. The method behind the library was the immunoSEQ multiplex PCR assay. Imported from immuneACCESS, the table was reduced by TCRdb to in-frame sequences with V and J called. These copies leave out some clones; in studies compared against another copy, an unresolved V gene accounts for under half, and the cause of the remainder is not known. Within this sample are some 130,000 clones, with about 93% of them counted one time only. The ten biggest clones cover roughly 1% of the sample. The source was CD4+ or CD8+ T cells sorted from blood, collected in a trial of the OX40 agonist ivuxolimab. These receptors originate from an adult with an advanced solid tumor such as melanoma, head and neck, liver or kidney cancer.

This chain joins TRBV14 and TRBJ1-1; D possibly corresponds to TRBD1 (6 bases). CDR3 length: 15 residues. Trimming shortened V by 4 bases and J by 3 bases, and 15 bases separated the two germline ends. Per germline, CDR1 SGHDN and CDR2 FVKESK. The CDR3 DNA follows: TGTGCCAGCAGCCTAACAGGGTGGTGGGACACTGAAGCTTTCTTT. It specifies CASSLTGWWDTEAFF.

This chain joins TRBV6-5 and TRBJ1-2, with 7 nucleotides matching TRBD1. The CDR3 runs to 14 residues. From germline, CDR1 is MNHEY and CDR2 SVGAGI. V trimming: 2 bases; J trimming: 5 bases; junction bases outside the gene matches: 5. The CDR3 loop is CASSYGVTGYGYTF. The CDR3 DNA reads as TGTGCCAGCAGTTACGGGGTGACAGGGTATGGCTACACCTTC.

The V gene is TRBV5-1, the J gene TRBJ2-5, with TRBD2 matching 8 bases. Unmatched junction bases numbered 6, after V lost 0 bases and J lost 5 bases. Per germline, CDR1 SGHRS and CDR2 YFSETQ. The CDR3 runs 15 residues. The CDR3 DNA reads TGCGCCAGCAGCTTGGGAGCGGGAGCTCCGGAGACCCAGTACTTC. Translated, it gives CASSLGAGAPETQYF.

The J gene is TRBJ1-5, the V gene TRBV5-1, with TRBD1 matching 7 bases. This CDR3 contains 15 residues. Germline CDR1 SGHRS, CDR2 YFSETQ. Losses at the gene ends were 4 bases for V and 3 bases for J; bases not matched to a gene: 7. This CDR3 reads CASSLTGLFNQPQHF. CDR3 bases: TGCGCCAGCAGCCTGACAGGGCTTTTCAATCAGCCCCAGCATTTT.

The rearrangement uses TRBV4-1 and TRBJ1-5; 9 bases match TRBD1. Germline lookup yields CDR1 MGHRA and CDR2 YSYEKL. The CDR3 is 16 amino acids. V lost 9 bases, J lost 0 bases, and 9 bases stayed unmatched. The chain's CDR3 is CASKPGQGYSNQPQHF. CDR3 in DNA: TGCGCCAGTAAACCGGGACAGGGTTATAGCAATCAGCCCCAGCATTTT.

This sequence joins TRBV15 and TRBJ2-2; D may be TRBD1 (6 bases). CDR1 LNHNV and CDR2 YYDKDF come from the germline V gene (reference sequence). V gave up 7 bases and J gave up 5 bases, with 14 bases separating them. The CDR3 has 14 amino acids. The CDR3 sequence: CATTMTGWTGELFF. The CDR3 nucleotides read TGTGCCACCACAATGACAGGCTGGACCGGGGAGCTGTTTTTT.

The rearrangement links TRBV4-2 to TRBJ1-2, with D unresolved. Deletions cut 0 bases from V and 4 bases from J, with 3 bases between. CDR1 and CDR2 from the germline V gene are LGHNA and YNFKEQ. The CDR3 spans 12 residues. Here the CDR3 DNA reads TGTGCCAGCAGCCAAGACAGCTATGGCTACACCTTC. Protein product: CASSQDSYGYTF.

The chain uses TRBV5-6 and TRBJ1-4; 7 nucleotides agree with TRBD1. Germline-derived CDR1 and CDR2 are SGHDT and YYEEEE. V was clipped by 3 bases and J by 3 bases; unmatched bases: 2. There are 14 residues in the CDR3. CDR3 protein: CASSSGTANEKLFF. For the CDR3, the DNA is TGTGCCAGCAGCTCCGGGACAGCTAATGAAAAACTGTTTTTT.

Here the CDR3 reads CATLRGGGDEQYF. As DNA, the CDR3 is TGTGCCACCCTTCGGGGAGGGGGCGACGAGCAGTACTTC. The V and J genes are TRBV18 and TRBJ2-7; TRBD1 or TRBD2 may be the D gene (7 bases each). The V end lost 10 bases, the J end lost 5 bases, and 18 bases lay between the germline ends. The V gene's germline CDR1 is KGHSH and CDR2 LQKENI. CDR3 length: 13 amino acids.

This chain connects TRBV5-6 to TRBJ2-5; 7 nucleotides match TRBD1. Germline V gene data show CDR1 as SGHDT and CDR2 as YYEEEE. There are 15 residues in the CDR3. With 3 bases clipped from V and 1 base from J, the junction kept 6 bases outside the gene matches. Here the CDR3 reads CASSSSGTVQETQYF. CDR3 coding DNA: TGTGCCAGCAGCTCCTCCGGGACAGTCCAAGAGACCCAGTACTTC. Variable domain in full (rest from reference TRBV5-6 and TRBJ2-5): DAGVTQSPTHLIKTRGQQVTLRCSPKSGHDTVSWYQQALGQGPQFIFQYYEEEERQRGNFPDRFSGHQFPNYSSELNVNALLLGDSALYLCASSSSGTVQETQYFGPGTRLLVL.

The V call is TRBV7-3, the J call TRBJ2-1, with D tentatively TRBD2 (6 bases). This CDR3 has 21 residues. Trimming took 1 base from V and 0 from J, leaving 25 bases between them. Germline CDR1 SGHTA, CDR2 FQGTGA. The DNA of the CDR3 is TGTGCCAGCAGCTTAATGGAAGGGCGGGGTACCTTTTTCAACTCCTACAATGAGCAGTTCTTC. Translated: CASSLMEGRGTFFNSYNEQFF.

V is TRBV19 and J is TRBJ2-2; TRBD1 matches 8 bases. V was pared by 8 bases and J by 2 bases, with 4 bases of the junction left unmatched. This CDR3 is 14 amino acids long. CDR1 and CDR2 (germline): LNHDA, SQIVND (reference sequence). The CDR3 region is CASGAGGNTGELFF. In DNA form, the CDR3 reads TGTGCCAGTGGCGCAGGGGGCAACACCGGGGAGCTGTTTTTT.

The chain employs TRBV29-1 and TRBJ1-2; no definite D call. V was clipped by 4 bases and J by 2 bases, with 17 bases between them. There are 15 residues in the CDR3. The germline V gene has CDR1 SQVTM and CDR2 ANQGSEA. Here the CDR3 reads CSVVIVGPGNYGYTF. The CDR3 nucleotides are TGCAGCGTTGTTATAGTAGGGCCCGGGAACTATGGCTACACCTTC.

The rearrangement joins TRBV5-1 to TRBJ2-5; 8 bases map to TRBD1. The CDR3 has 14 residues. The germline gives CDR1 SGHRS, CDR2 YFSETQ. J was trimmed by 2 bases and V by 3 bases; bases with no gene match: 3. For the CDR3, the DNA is TGCGCCAGCAGCTCAGGACAGGGTCAAGAGACCCAGTACTTC. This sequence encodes CASSSGQGQETQYF. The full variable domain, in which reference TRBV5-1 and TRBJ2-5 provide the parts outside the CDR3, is KAGVTQTPRYLIKTRGQQVTLSCSPISGHRSVSWYQQTPGQGLQFLFEYFSETQRNKGNFPGRFSGRQFSNSRSEMNVSTLELGDSALYLCASSSGQGQETQYFGPGTRLLVL.

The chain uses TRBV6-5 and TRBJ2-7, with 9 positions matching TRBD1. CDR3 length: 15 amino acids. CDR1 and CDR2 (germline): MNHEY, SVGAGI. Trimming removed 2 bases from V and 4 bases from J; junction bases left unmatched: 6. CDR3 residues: CASSYTGTGRYEQYF. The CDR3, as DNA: TGTGCCAGCAGTTACACCGGGACAGGGCGATACGAGCAGTACTTC.

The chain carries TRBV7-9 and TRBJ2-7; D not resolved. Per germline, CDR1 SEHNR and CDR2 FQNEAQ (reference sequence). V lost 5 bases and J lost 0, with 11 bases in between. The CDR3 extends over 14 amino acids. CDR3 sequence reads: CASSHSRVSYEQYF. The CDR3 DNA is TGTGCCAGCAGCCACTCTCGAGTCTCCTACGAGCAGTACTTC.

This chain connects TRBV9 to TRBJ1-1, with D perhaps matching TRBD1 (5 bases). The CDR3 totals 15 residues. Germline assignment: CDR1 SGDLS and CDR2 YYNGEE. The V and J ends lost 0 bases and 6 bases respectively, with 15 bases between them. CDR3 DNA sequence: TGTGCCAGCAGCGTAGGCGGGGCCCGAAGGTCTGAAGCTTTCTTT. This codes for CASSVGGARRSEAFF.

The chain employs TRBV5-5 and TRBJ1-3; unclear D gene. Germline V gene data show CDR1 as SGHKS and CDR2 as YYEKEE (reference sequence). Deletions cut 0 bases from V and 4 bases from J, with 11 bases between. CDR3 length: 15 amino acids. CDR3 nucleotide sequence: TGTGCCAGCAGCTTGGCACGGGCGGGCGGAAACACCATATATTTT. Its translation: CASSLARAGGNTIYF.

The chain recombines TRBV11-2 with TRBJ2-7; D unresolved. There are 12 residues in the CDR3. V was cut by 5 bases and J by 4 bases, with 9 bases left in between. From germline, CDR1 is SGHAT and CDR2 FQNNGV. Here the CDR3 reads CASSPGYYEQYF. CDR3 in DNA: TGTGCCAGCAGCCCGGGTTATTACGAGCAGTACTTC.